These T cell receptor beta chains were read from a single sample in a study of blood T cell repertoires in COVID-19. The protocol was immunoSEQ multiplex PCR, while the TCRdb copy is restricted to in-frame clones and leaves out a portion. Of around 180,000 clones listed, approximately 91% are singletons. Sequencing was performed on peripheral blood. These receptors all come from a man aged 70-80 years with active or convalescent COVID-19. The CDR3 runs from the conserved cysteine through the conserved F or W. D genes are given only for firm matches. Only some rows state a clone size, as once, few, many or a class for expanded clones.

abundance: -
v_gene: TRBV6-5
d_gene: -
j_gene: TRBJ2-7
CDR3nt: TGTGCCAGTAGGGGGGGCAGGGGAACCTACGAGCAGTACTTC
CDR3aa: CASRGGRGTYEQYF

abundance: -
v_gene: TRBV15
d_gene: -
j_gene: TRBJ1-4
CDR3nt: TGTGCCACCAGCCTAAGAAAAGCAACTAATGAAAAACTGTTTTTT
CDR3aa: CATSLRKATNEKLFF

abundance: -
v_gene: TRBV19
d_gene: -
j_gene: TRBJ2-3
CDR3nt: TGTGCCAGTAGTTCCCGGGGTAGCACAGATACGCAGTATTTT
CDR3aa: CASSSRGSTDTQYF

abundance: -
v_gene: TRBV29-1
d_gene: -
j_gene: TRBJ1-1
CDR3nt: TGCAGCTCCTACAGTGGCTACACTGAAGCTTTCTTT
CDR3aa: CSSYSGYTEAFF

abundance: -
v_gene: TRBV29-1
d_gene: TRBD1
j_gene: TRBJ2-5
CDR3nt: TGCAGCGTTGAGGGACAGGGTAAAGAGACCCAGTACTTC
CDR3aa: CSVEGQGKETQYF

abundance: -
v_gene: TRBV5-1
d_gene: TRBD2
j_gene: TRBJ2-1
CDR3nt: TGCGCCAGCAGCTTGGATCCTAGCGGGAGGGGTAGTTCCAATGAGCAGTTCTTC
CDR3aa: CASSLDPSGRGSSNEQFF

abundance: -
v_gene: TRBV15
d_gene: TRBD1
j_gene: TRBJ2-7
CDR3nt: TGTGCCACCAGCAGCGGTCGGACAGGGGGCTTCTACGAGCAGTACTTC
CDR3aa: CATSSGRTGGFYEQYF

abundance: -
v_gene: TRBV28
d_gene: TRBD2
j_gene: TRBJ2-3
CDR3nt: TGTGCCAGCAGTTTATCTAGCGGGAGTGTTCAAGATACGCAGTATTTT
CDR3aa: CASSLSSGSVQDTQYF

abundance: -
v_gene: TRBV7-2
d_gene: TRBD2
j_gene: TRBJ2-7
CDR3nt: TGTGCCAGCAGCAGTAGCGGGAGTATTTACGAGCAGTACTTC
CDR3aa: CASSSSGSIYEQYF

abundance: -
v_gene: TRBV27
d_gene: TRBD1
j_gene: TRBJ1-1
CDR3nt: TGTGCCAGCAGTTTAGAAGGGGGCCGGGGGTCTGAAGCTTTCTTT
CDR3aa: CASSLEGGRGSEAFF

abundance: once
v_gene: TRBV5-6
d_gene: -
j_gene: TRBJ1-3
CDR3nt: TGTGCCAGCACCACGGGGAGCCGGGGGACCATATATTTT
CDR3aa: CASTTGSRGTIYF

abundance: -
v_gene: TRBV5-1
d_gene: TRBD1
j_gene: TRBJ1-1
CDR3nt: TGCGCCAGCCGGGACAGGGGAGGAAGCACTGAAGCTTTCTTT
CDR3aa: CASRDRGGSTEAFF

abundance: -
v_gene: TRBV7-9
d_gene: TRBD2
j_gene: TRBJ2-7
CDR3nt: TGTGCCAGCAGCACCACGACTAGCGGGAGTAGGTCCTACGAGCAGTACTTC
CDR3aa: CASSTTTSGSRSYEQYF

abundance: once
v_gene: TRBV5-5
d_gene: TRBD2
j_gene: TRBJ2-3
CDR3nt: TGTGCCAGCAGGGTCGCTAGCGGGGTTAGCACAGATACGCAGTATTTT
CDR3aa: CASRVASGVSTDTQYF

abundance: -
v_gene: TRBV3-1/TRBV3-2
d_gene: TRBD2
j_gene: TRBJ2-1
CDR3nt: TGTGCCAGCAGCCGGACTAGCGGAAATAAACGGCAGTTCTTC
CDR3aa: CASSRTSGNKRQFF

abundance: -
v_gene: TRBV11-2
d_gene: -
j_gene: TRBJ2-5
CDR3nt: TGTGCCAGCAGCTTCTCGGCGGTGGAGACCCAGTACTTC
CDR3aa: CASSFSAVETQYF

abundance: -
v_gene: TRBV7-2
d_gene: -
j_gene: TRBJ2-7
CDR3nt: TGTGCCAGCAGCTTGAGACAGGCCCAAGACCATTCCTACGAGCAGTACTTC
CDR3aa: CASSLRQAQDHSYEQYF

abundance: -
v_gene: TRBV7-9
d_gene: -
j_gene: TRBJ2-7
CDR3nt: TGTGCCAGCAGCTTAGGGGGCTTCCAATTCTCCTACGAGCAGTACTTC
CDR3aa: CASSLGGFQFSYEQYF

abundance: -
v_gene: TRBV7-9
d_gene: -
j_gene: TRBJ1-2
CDR3nt: TGTGCCAGCAGCTTAGTAGCTAACTATGGCTACACCTTC
CDR3aa: CASSLVANYGYTF

abundance: -
v_gene: TRBV5-1
d_gene: -
j_gene: TRBJ2-5
CDR3nt: TGCGCCAGCAGCTTGAACAGGGGGGGTGAGACCCAGTACTTC
CDR3aa: CASSLNRGGETQYF

abundance: -
v_gene: TRBV9
d_gene: TRBD1
j_gene: TRBJ2-5
CDR3nt: TGTGCCAGCAGCGTAGGGGGACAGGTACAAGAGACCCAGTACTTC
CDR3aa: CASSVGGQVQETQYF

abundance: -
v_gene: TRBV28
d_gene: TRBD1
j_gene: TRBJ2-6
CDR3nt: TGTGCCAGCAGTCCGGCCGGGACAGTACCCTCTGGGGCCAACGTCCTGACTTTC
CDR3aa: CASSPAGTVPSGANVLTF

abundance: -
v_gene: TRBV19
d_gene: TRBD2
j_gene: TRBJ2-7
CDR3nt: TGTGCCAGTAGTATATTAGCGGGGGGCTACGAGCAGTACTTC
CDR3aa: CASSILAGGYEQYF

abundance: -
v_gene: TRBV28
d_gene: -
j_gene: TRBJ1-5
CDR3nt: TGTGCCAGCAGCCTACCGGACAGCTACAATCAGCCCCAGCATTTT
CDR3aa: CASSLPDSYNQPQHF

abundance: -
v_gene: TRBV18
d_gene: -
j_gene: TRBJ1-5
CDR3nt: TGTGCCAGCTCTCTAGGGGTTAGCAATCAGCCCCAGCATTTT
CDR3aa: CASSLGVSNQPQHF